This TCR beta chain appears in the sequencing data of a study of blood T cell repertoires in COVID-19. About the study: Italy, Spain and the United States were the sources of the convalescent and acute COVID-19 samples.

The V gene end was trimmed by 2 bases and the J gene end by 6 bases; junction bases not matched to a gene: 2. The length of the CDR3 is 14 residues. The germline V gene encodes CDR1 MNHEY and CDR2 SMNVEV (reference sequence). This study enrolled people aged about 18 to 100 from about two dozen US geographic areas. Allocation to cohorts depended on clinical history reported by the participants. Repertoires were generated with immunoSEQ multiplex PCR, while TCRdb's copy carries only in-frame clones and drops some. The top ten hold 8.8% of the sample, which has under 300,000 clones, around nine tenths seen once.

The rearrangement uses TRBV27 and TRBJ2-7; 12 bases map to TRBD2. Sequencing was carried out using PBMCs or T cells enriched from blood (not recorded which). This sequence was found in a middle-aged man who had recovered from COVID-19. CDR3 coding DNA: TGTGCCAGCAGTTTAATACTAGCGGGAGGCGAGCAGTACTTC. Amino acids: CASSLILAGGEQYF.